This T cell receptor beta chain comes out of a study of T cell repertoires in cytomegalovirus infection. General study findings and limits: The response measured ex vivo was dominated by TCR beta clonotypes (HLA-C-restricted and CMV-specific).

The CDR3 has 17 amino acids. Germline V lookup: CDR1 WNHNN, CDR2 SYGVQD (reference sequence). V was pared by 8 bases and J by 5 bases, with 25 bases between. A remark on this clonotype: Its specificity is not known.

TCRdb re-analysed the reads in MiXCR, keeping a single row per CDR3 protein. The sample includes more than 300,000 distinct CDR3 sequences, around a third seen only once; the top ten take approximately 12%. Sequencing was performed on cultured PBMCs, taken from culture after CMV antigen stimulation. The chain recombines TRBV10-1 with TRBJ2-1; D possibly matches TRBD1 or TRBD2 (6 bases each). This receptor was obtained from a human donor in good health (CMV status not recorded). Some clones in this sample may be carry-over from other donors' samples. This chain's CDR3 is CASRGRELPPGHNEQFF. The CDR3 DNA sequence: TGCGCCAGCCGGGGGCGGGAACTCCCACCTGGGCACAATGAGCAGTTCTTC.